Here is one TCR beta chain with its context. Its antigen is still unknown. These data belong to a study of vaccination and CD4 T cells after COVID-19. J lost 10 bases, V lost 3 bases, and 11 bases had no gene match. The germline V gene encodes CDR1 DFQATT and CDR2 SNEGSKA (reference sequence). This CDR3 spans 13 amino acids. This sample's treatment: approximately 10-day PBMC culture with coronavirus spike peptide pools or control peptides (ViraFEST assay). Oncomine TCR Beta short-read sequencing was applied to DNA from cultured CD4+ T cells. TCRdb processed the PCR reads anew with MiXCR; each CDR3 protein has one entry. The sample shows around 15,000 distinct CDR3 sequences, roughly 45% of them seen only once.

The origin of this receptor is a human donor who received a COVID-19 vaccine. The rearrangement links TRBV20-1 to TRBJ1-1, with 7 bases fitting TRBD1. The specimen comprised CD4+ T cells from blood, cultured in vitro, sampled before SARS-CoV-2 vaccination. CDR3 amino acids: CSASKGAADGAFF. CDR3 coding DNA: TGCAGTGCTAGTAAGGGGGCGGCCGACGGAGCTTTCTTT.